This T cell receptor beta chain was documented in a study of blood T cell repertoires in COVID-19. Study overall: Samples representing acute and convalescent COVID-19 were sourced from the United States, Italy and Spain. PBMCs, B-cell-depleted T cells, or T cells provided the cDNA or gDNA that made up the material.

Clones were read by immunoSEQ multiplex PCR, and TCRdb kept only the in-frame ones, dropping some. Here the sample spans hundreds of thousands of clones, about 92% being singletons. This CDR3 comprises 18 residues. CDR1 is SGHAT, CDR2 FQNNGV, per germline. Trimming pared 5 bases from V and 0 bases from J, leaving 22 bases between. Assignment of participants to cohorts was predicated upon participant-reported clinical history. The V call is TRBV11-2, the J call TRBJ1-1; perhaps TRBD1 as D (6 bases). This TCR was recovered from a man between 60 and 75 years old who had recovered from COVID-19. The source material was PBMCs or T cells enriched from blood (not recorded which). The CDR3 protein is CASSGRGYRDEMNTEAFF. DNA of the CDR3: TGTGCCAGCAGCGGCAGAGGGTACAGGGATGAAATGAACACTGAAGCTTTCTTT.